This T cell receptor beta chain was retrieved from a study of OX40 agonist ivuxolimab in advanced cancers. Across the whole study: Ivuxolimab is a fully human IgG2 antibody that activates OX40 (CD134). Regarding the study as a whole: Clonal expansion by week 6 occurred in CD4+ and CD8+ blood T cells (at 0.1 to 3.0 mg/kg). Patients who responded partially at 0.1-3.0 mg/kg showed clonal expansion ranking among the lowest.

The germline V gene encodes CDR1 LNHNV and CDR2 YYDKDF (reference sequence). The CDR3 is 13 amino acids. V lost 8 bases and J lost 7; bases outside the gene matches: 5. Libraries were prepared by immunoSEQ multiplex PCR; TCRdb keeps only in-frame clonotypes and omits some of them. Of tens of thousands of clones in the sample, 90% are singletons; the top ten hold roughly 4.5%. It was autoimmune disease history or systemic immunosuppression that excluded patients. Comments on this clone: Antigen specificity is unknown.

This material consisted of CD4+ or CD8+ T cells sorted from blood, taken in a trial of the OX40 agonist ivuxolimab. J is TRBJ1-6 and V is TRBV15, with 7 bases that match TRBD1. The sequence came from an adult with an advanced solid tumor such as melanoma, head and neck, liver or kidney cancer. The CDR3 spells CATQGGRNSPLHF. CDR3 DNA sequence: TGTGCCACCCAGGGGGGCCGGAATTCACCCCTCCACTTT.